This T cell receptor (beta chain) came from a study of cytomegalovirus exposure and HLA in healthy donors listed by TCRdb under 2017. Study-level background: An earlier analysis of approximately 640 of the donors reported 250 to 350 Gb of sequence data and more than 90 million unique TCR beta sequences from about 180 million T cells. On average, around 200,000 unique TCR beta nucleotide sequences were sequenced per donor among some 430 genotyped donors of the cohort, with 15% to 20% of those sequences being non-productive. The later analysis used no new phenotypic data to find candidate immune exposures, relying instead on TCR beta sequences and their occurrence across donors. The study aimed to test whether cataloging public T cell receptors could reveal signatures of past pathogen exposure. Of the approximately 400 genotyped donors, about 80% fell in the genetic ancestry cluster associated with self-reported Caucasian donors. To study patterns of TCR occurrence, a later analysis re-analyzed previously published TCR beta repertoires from around 700 donors and added high-resolution HLA genotyping. An earlier analysis of about 620 of the donors applied high-throughput TCR beta sequencing to assess whether each TCR beta V gene segment acted as functional or pseudogenic. Donor age, sex, ethnicity and CMV serostatus were collected together with the repertoire data. Typing coverage differed by locus: A, B, C, DRB1 and DQB1 were typed in roughly 629-640 donors, DQA1 in about 500, DPA1 in around 610, and DPB1 in 400 to 490. To predict cytomegalovirus infection status, the study brought together high-throughput TCR immunosequencing, statistical association of individual TCRs with disease status, and machine learning. About five DR-DQ haplotypes were handled as single units for association and clustering because linkage in the cohort was strong. Both class I and class II loci were covered by HLA typing, at four-digit resolution. A later genetic analysis took genome-wide SNP genotypes for about three fifths of the roughly 670 donors and used that subset as a discovery cohort. Around 320 gigabases of sequencing data and tens of millions of unique TCR sequences were included in an early release covering about 700 HLA-typed donors. A separate validation cohort of 100 to 150 different subjects was used in addition to the 666-subject first cohort. All discovery cohort repertoires had been generated on a single sequencing platform. The T cell repertoires of under 750 subjects were profiled by immunosequencing and related to cytomegalovirus serostatus. What the research found in general, with its limitations: Most CMV-associated TCR beta chains appeared to be HLA-restricted in a later analysis, and the HLA associations seemed to be driven largely by CMV exposure. For the cohort, immune exposure information was limited to CMV serostatus. The presence/absence analyses assumed that sequencing depth was roughly uniform across donors, and that assumption may not be true. According to a later genetic analysis, donors in an Asian-associated ancestry cluster had fewer N-insertions in productive TCRs than the approximately 630-donor mean. According to the authors, the approach could potentially be generalized to other disease states and immunological phenotypes. In an earlier analysis of 587 of the donors, most TCR beta V segments were observed in productive rearrangements about 87% or about 30% of the time, broadly matching IMGT annotations. The earlier analysis of fewer than 750 of the donors excluded seventeen rarely observed V segments, including chromosome 9 orphons, because counts were too low. The study listed approximately 150 TCR beta chains as associated with cytomegalovirus. A cluster of highly shared sequence variants was judged likely to be a technical artifact of the sequencing pipeline. Assigning TCR associations to individual alleles was difficult when HLA alleles, especially DR and DQ, strongly co-occurred. In a later analysis, the rate of TCR association differed among HLA loci, with DRB1 alleles having the most associated TCRs and HLA-C alleles having the fewest. V-gene and J-gene trimming of TCR beta chains was associated with a missense DCLRE1C variant in a later genetic analysis, and the association was replicated in an independent cohort. This cohort had only TCR beta chains sequenced, and the lack of alpha or paired-chain data limited which features could be detected. The classifier was reported to diagnose cytomegalovirus status with high specificity and sensitivity in both the original and validation cohorts. A further reported finding was that TCR beta sequences accurately predicted the HLA-A and HLA-B alleles for most subjects in the first cohort. Most TCR sequences were seen in very few donors, while some public TCRs were found in many individuals. Specific HLA alleles were associated with roughly 16,000 TCR beta sequences at a false discovery rate of 0.05 in a later analysis. According to a later analysis, parvovirus B19, influenza, CMV and Epstein-Barr virus appeared linked to several top co-occurrence clusters. Because HLA typing was missing for some donors at each locus, association tests included only the typed subset. Linkage disequilibrium might explain the correlated functional status among segregating V segments, but an unknown experimental factor could not be ruled out. In a later analysis, HLA-associated TCR beta chains showed more clonal expansion and lower generation probabilities than non-associated chains that were equally common. A few of the identified cytomegalovirus-associated TCR beta chains were confirmed in vitro to be specific for cytomegalovirus antigens. Because the 87-base-pair reads could not distinguish some IMGT-functional V segments, including TRBV6-2 and TRBV6-3, those segments were excluded.

The library was built by means of the immunoSEQ multiplex PCR assay. For the multiplex PCR, a mixture combining 60 forward primers for TCR Vbeta segments and 13 reverse primers for TCR Jbeta segments was used. A multiplex PCR assay on genomic DNA amplified the CDR3 region of rearranged TCR beta genes. The amplified TCR beta libraries were sequenced on the Illumina HiSeq System as 87-base-pair reads. On the study's bioinformatics: In a later analysis, around 80 million unique TCR beta chains were counted across the 500 to 850 repertoires, and roughly 11 million of these chains were shared by at least two donors. Raw reads were error-corrected and collapsed into unique sequences with a nearest-neighbor algorithm that merged closely related sequences to remove PCR and sequencing errors. Alignment of CDR3 sequences to IMGT reference sequences was used to assign V, D and J gene segments. For a sequence to be retained, a match of at least six nucleotides was required to both a V gene segment and a J gene segment. Rearrangements were classified as productive when the CDR3 lacked stop codons and remained in frame with V and J, and all other rearrangements were classified as non-productive. CDR3 was defined according to IMGT convention as the region running from the second conserved V-encoded cysteine to the conserved J-encoded phenylalanine. In an earlier analysis of 587 of the donors, sequences lacking an unambiguous match to a single V gene segment were excluded. In an earlier analysis of several hundred of the donors, V segments were called functional above 56.7% productive rearrangements and were called segregating when the between-donor standard deviation exceeded 5%. To diagnose cytomegalovirus status from the catalog of TCR beta chain sequences, a statistical classification framework was built. In a later analysis, V and J genes were assigned by comparing TCR nucleotide sequences against IMGT/GENE-DB human TR gene sequences. A later analysis assigned CDR3 sequences and most-parsimonious VDJ recombination scenarios with the TCRdist pipeline. In a later analysis, every TCR beta chain was defined by the combination of its CDR3 amino acid sequence and its V-gene family, and reads without a unique V-gene family were dropped. In a later analysis, fewer than 600 highly shared, low-generation-probability nucleotide sequences were removed to address suspected cross-contamination and a sequencing artifact. For each public chain, a later analysis derived a clonal expansion index from normalized ranks of inferred template counts within each repertoire. Generation probabilities in a later analysis came from a VDJ recombination model fitted to out-of-frame rearrangements, and those results were checked against IGoR. A later analysis scored TCR-TCR, TCR-HLA and TCR-CMV co-occurrence with hypergeometric tests, applying a repertoire-size bias correction to TCR pairs. A later analysis estimated false discovery rates by permuting HLA or CMV assignments 20 times. A later analysis grouped co-occurring TCRs with DBSCAN, adding TCRdist sequence similarity when clustering within HLA-allele-positive subsets. Co-occurrence clustering excluded repertoires with fewer than 30,000 or more than 120,000 public chains, plus five with anomalous nucleotide sharing. As stored in TCRdb, this immuneACCESS dataset retains in-frame rearrangements with V and J assigned. A fraction of the clones does not appear; measured against another copy, unresolved V genes explain less than half of the discrepancy, and the remainder lacks a known reason. V, J and clone size are those of that table, while D and trimming were read from the DNA. The sample table records about 180,000 clones; about 69% of these occur just once. The ten largest clones add up to less than 2.5% of the sample.

As regards this clone: The specificity of this receptor is unknown. The record has no base qualities; no much larger clone is one base away.

The cysteine opens and the phenylalanine closes a CDR3 of 12 amino acids. The DNA shown is the 36-base CDR3, in frame from base 1. CDR1 and CDR2, looked up from the germline V gene, are SGHVS and FNYEAQ. V lost 4 bases and J lost 7 bases; the stretch between them is 11 bases long. The cohort consisted of 650 to 850 healthy bone marrow donors. At the time of sampling, every cohort member was nominally healthy, though immune exposures that went unrecorded were likely present. Of the 700 or so cohort members, roughly 290 had a positive CMV serostatus and just over 350 had a negative one, while no CMV serostatus was recorded for the donor. Each donor provided a peripheral blood sample, and peripheral blood mononuclear cells were used for TCR beta sequencing. The Qiagen DNeasy Blood Extraction Kit was used to extract genomic DNA from the blood cell samples.

The sample consisted of PBMCs. The TCR was taken from a human donor in good health. The V and J segments used are TRBV7-6 and TRBJ2-7; no confident D gene assignment can be made. The encoded CDR3 is CASSSISPEQYF. The nucleotide sequence reads as follows: TGTGCCAGCAGCTCTATTAGCCCAGAGCAGTACTTC.